Sequencing of this T cell receptor beta chain was carried out in a study of cytomegalovirus exposure and HLA in healthy donors. Overall study results and limits: There were reportedly fewer N-insertions in an Asian-associated ancestry cluster than the roughly 610-donor mean, in a later analysis.

On this clone itself: Its antigen is unidentified.

In the PCR, 60 Vbeta and 13 Jbeta primers were used. Assay: immunoSEQ multiplex PCR; the TCRdb copy retains only in-frame clones and omits some. The table shows around 120,000 clones, with about four fifths occurring only once. This CDR3 is 12 amino acids long. The germline CDR1 and CDR2 sequences are SGHRS and YFSETQ. Trimming cost V 0 bases and J 5 bases, with 5 bases left between them. The sequence came from a woman under 30 in good health and CMV-seronegative. This rearrangement joins TRBV5-1 to TRBJ2-5; D is uncertain. Sequenced sample: PBMCs. The CDR3 DNA follows: TGCGCCAGCAGCTTGGGGCAGGAGACCCAGTACTTC. Its protein product is CASSLGQETQYF.